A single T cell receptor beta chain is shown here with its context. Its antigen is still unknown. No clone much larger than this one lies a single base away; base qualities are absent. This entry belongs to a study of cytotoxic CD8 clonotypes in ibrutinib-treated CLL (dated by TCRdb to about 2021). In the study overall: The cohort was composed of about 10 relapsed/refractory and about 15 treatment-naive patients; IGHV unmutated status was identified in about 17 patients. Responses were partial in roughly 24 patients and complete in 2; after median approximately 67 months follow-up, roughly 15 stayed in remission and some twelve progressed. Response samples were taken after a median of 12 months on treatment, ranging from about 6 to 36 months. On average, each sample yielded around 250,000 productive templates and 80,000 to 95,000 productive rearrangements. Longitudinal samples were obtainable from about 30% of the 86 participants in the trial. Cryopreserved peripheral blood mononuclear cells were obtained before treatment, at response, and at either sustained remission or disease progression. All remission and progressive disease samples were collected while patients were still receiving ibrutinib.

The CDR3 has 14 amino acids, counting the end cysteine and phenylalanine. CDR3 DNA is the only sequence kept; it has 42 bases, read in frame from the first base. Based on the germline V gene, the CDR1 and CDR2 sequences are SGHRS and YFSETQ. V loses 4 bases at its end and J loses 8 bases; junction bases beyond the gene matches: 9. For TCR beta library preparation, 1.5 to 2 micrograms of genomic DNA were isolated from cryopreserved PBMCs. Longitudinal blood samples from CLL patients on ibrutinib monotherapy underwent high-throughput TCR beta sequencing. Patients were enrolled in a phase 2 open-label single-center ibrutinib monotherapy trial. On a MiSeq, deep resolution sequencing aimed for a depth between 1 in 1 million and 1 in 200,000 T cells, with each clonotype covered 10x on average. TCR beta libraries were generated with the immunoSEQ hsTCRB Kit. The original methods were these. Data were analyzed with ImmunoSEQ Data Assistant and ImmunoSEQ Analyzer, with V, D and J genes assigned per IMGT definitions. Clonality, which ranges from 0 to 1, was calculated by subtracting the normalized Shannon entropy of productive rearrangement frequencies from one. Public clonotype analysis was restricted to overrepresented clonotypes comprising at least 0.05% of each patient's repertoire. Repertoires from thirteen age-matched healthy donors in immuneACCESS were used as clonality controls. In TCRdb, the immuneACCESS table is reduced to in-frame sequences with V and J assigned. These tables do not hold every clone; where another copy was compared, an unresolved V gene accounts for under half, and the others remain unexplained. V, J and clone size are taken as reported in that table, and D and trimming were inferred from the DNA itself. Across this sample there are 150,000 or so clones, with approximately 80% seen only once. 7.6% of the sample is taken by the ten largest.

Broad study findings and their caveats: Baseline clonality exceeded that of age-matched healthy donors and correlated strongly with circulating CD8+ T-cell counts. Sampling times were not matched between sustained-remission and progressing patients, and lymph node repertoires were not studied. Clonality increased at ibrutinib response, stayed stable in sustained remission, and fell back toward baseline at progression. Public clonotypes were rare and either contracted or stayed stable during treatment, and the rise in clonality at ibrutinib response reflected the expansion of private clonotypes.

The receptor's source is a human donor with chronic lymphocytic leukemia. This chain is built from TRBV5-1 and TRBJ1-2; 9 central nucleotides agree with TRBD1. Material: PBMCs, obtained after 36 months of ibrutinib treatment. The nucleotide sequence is TGCGCCAGCAGCGTGGACAGGGGAAGGGAAGGCTACACCTTC. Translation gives CASSVDRGREGYTF.